This T cell receptor (beta chain) was captured by sequencing in a study of OX40 agonist ivuxolimab in advanced cancers. Study in general: Three patients, one with hepatocellular carcinoma and two with cutaneous melanoma, achieved partial responses. Regarding the study as a whole: Expanded clones were, on average, more numerous in CD8+ T cells than in CD4+. With doses of 0.1-3.0 mg/kg, partial responders showed among the lowest clonal expansion.

The table came from immunoSEQ multiplex PCR; TCRdb's copy has only in-frame clones and leaves some out. This table has around 20,000 clones, around 71% appearing once. Turning to this clone: The antigen is unknown.

Germline-derived CDR1 and CDR2 are SGDLS and YYNGEE. The CDR3 is made up of 13 amino acids. Sampling of blood occurred at baseline, cycle 4 day 1, and cycle 7 day 1. This TCR came from an adult with an advanced solid tumor such as melanoma, head and neck, liver or kidney cancer. Sequenced material: CD4+ or CD8+ T cells sorted from blood, taken in a trial of the OX40 agonist ivuxolimab. The rearrangement joins TRBV9 to TRBJ2-5; TRBD1 might be the D (6 bases). The tail of the sequence fits TRBJ2-7 better, so the J call may be wrong. The CDR3 sequence is CASSVGDRYEQYF. The CDR3 coding sequence is TGTGCCAGCAGCGTAGGCGACAGGTACGAGCAGTACTTC.